Listed here is a single T cell receptor beta chain. Its antigen is unknown. One base away there is no much larger clone; base qualities are not given. Libraries were built with the immunoSEQ multiplex PCR assay. The published analysis was carried out like this. A statistical classification framework was built for diagnosing cytomegalovirus status from the catalog of TCR beta chain sequences. The table was pulled from immuneACCESS by TCRdb, which kept in-frame rearrangements only. Such tables lose some clones; where checked, under half of the loss comes from unresolved V genes, and the rest has no known cause. V and J calls and clone size follow that table, whereas D and trimming were derived from the DNA. The sample table holds 110,000 or so clones, of which around 87% were seen once. The ten top clones hold 4% of the sample. The sample belongs to a study of cytomegalovirus exposure and HLA in healthy donors (dated by TCRdb to between 2016 and 2019). With respect to the entire study: A later analysis indicated that the 120 validation repertoires were generated on the platform also employed for the approximately 690 repertoires of the first cohort. The aim of the study was to test whether cataloging public T cell receptors could identify signatures of past pathogen exposure. To predict cytomegalovirus infection status, the study combined high-throughput TCR immunosequencing, statistical association of individual TCRs with disease status, and machine learning. Besides the first cohort of around 700 subjects, a separate validation cohort made up of 95 to 150 different subjects was used.

The full study reports these points: The classifier was reported to diagnose cytomegalovirus status with high specificity and sensitivity in both the original cohort and the validation cohort. A later analysis found that TCRs clustered in the first cohort also tended to co-occur in the 130 or so validation repertoires, with approximately 94% of cluster scores above 0. The study gave a list of about 170 TCR beta chains associated with cytomegalovirus. While some public TCRs were present in many individuals, most TCR sequences turned up only very rarely across donors. All 120 or so repertoires were used to score co-occurrence in the validation cohort in a later analysis, because that analysis had no HLA typing for the cohort. The authors suggested that the approach could potentially be extended to other disease states and immunological phenotypes. In vitro tests confirmed that a few of the cytomegalovirus-associated TCR beta chains recognize cytomegalovirus antigens.

The CDR3, from cysteine to phenylalanine, totals 16 residues. Only the CDR3 portion is preserved as DNA: 48 bases, with reading frame beginning at the first base. CDR1 and CDR2 (MGHRA, YSYEKL) derive from the germline V gene. Ends trimmed: V by 3 bases, J by 3 bases; bases unmatched to a gene: 5. The donors belonged to the validation cohort of around 130 subjects, which was separate from the approximately 680-subject first cohort. The sample taken for sequencing was PBMCs. The rearrangement combines TRBV4-1 with TRBJ2-7; TRBD2 matches 13 bases in the middle. This clonotype was sampled from a woman aged 18-30 years in good health and CMV-seropositive. In nucleotide form, the sequence is TGCGCCAGCAGCCAGAGTCGACTAGCGGGGGGCTACGAGCAGTACTTC. Its translation is CASSQSRLAGGYEQYF.